These 11 T cell receptor beta chains share one sample of origin, sequenced in a study of tumor-infiltrating lymphocytes in oesophageal squamous cell carcinoma. One entry per CDR3 protein, called by TCRdb with MiXCR from the PCR reads. The sample yields about 25,000 distinct CDR3 sequences, 38% seen once. Sequences were obtained from esophageal tumor tissue. The receptors shown here come from a male donor with esophageal squamous cell carcinoma.

The V gene is TRBV11-1, the J gene TRBJ2-5; 7 bases are shared with TRBD2. This CDR3 contains 14 residues. The germline gives CDR1 SGHAT, CDR2 FQDESV (reference sequence). J gave up 11 bases and V 0 bases, and 9 bases lay outside the gene matches. The CDR3 protein is CASSLALAYNEQYF. The CDR3 DNA follows: TGTGCCAGCAGCTTAGCACTAGCGTACAATGAGCAGTACTTC.

This clonotype was seen more than once but under ten times. The rearrangement links TRBV7-2 to TRBJ2-7; 13 bases map to TRBD2. The CDR3 contains 15 residues. CDR1 SGHTA and CDR2 FQGNSA come from the germline V gene. The V gene end was trimmed by 4 bases and the J gene end by 6 bases; junction bases not matched to a gene: 6. CDR3 sequence (DNA): TGTGCCAGCAGCTCCCAACGGACTAGCGGGGGCGAGCAGTACTTC. It yields the protein CASSSQRTSGGEQYF.

This clonotype showed up many times. The rearrangement joins TRBV6-1 to TRBJ2-7; perhaps TRBD1 as D (5 bases). The CDR3 extends over 11 amino acids. Germline CDR1 and CDR2: MNHNS and SASEGT. Between the trimmed V and J ends, which lost 5 bases and 7 bases, there was a span of 9 bases. In DNA form, the CDR3 reads TGTGCCAGCAGTACCCAGGGTGAGCAGTACTTC. It encodes CASSTQGEQYF.

This chain links TRBV7-6 with TRBJ2-3, with 9 bases lining up with TRBD2. The CDR3 length is 15 residues. V was clipped by 4 bases and J by 5 bases; unmatched bases: 7. Germline CDR1 is SGHVS and CDR2 is FNYEAQ. Here the CDR3 reads CASSSIAGAIDTQYF. CDR3 coding DNA: TGTGCCAGCAGCTCAATAGCGGGAGCAATAGATACGCAGTATTTT.

With regard to this clonotype: A much bigger clone sits one base away, suggesting this may be a read error. The chain links TRBV14 to TRBJ2-1; 7 bases match TRBD1. Germline trimming cut 0 bases from V and 10 bases from J; bases unmatched to any gene: 12. The length of the CDR3 is 16 residues. The germline V gene has CDR1 SGHDN and CDR2 FVKESK. CDR3 sequence reads: CASSQDRAGGQYEQFF. The CDR3 nucleotides read TGTGCCAGCAGCCAAGATCGGGCAGGGGGACAGTACGAGCAGTTCTTC.

The rearrangement links TRBV7-9 to TRBJ1-2; D might be TRBD1 (5 bases). The V end was cut by 4 bases, the J end by 1 base, with 13 bases between. The CDR3 extends over 15 amino acids. The germline V gene encodes CDR1 SEHNR and CDR2 FQNEAQ (reference sequence). In DNA, the CDR3 is TGTGCCAGCAGCTCCCTAGGGGCCGGTAACTATGGCTACACCTTC. As protein: CASSSLGAGNYGYTF.

As regards this clonotype: The junction departs from germline at one end; a sequencing error may be responsible. The V call is TRBV7-6, the J call TRBJ2-2; either TRBD1 or TRBD2 may supply D (5 bases each). The CDR3 spans 14 residues. Germline V gene lookup returns CDR1 SGHVS and CDR2 FNYEAQ. The CDR3 DNA reads TGTGCTAGCAGCATCGGGACGGCGGCCGGGGAGCTGTTTTTT. Amino acid sequence: CASSIGTAAGELFF. Looking up the rest from reference TRBV7-6 and TRBJ2-2 gives the full variable domain: GAGVSQSPRYKVTKRGQDVALRCDPISGHVSLYWYRQALGQGPEFLTYFNYEAQQDKSGLPNDRFSAERPEGSISTLTIQRTEQRDSAMYRCASSIGTAAGELFFGEGSRLTVL.

This clonotype appeared many times. This chain uses TRBV12-3 or TRBV12-4 with TRBJ2-1; TRBD2 aligns across 10 bases. V shed 6 bases and J 7 bases; nucleotides not matched to a gene: 9. The CDR3 is made up of 15 amino acids. CDR3 loop: CASRIFSGGFNEQFF. CDR3 bases: TGTGCCAGCAGAATCTTTAGCGGGGGGTTTAATGAGCAGTTCTTC.

The rearrangement links TRBV28 to TRBJ1-2, with D possibly TRBD1 on 6 matching bases. V lost 4 bases to trimming and J lost 5 bases, with 14 bases between them. Per the germline V gene, CDR1 is MDHEN and CDR2 is SYDVKM. The CDR3 sequence is 14 residues long. CDR3 sequence reads: CASSSSGTSYGYTF. The CDR3 DNA reads as TGTGCCAGCAGTTCTTCTGGGACATCATATGGCTACACCTTC.

This chain connects TRBV6-1 to TRBJ2-7, with TRBD1 identical over 8 bases. The CDR3 is 18 residues long. Germline CDR1 is MNHNS and CDR2 is SASEGT. V shed 2 bases, J shed 6 bases, and the junction held 18 bases outside the gene matches. The CDR3 is CASSERVRFADRVSEQYF. The CDR3, as DNA: TGTGCCAGCAGTGAAAGGGTCAGGTTTGCGGACAGGGTCTCCGAGCAGTACTTC.

Details on this clonotype: The CDR3 does not close with the conserved phenylalanine or tryptophan, likely indicating a read error. The DNA is omitted, as the CDR3 cannot be located on it reliably, and the CDR3 follows TCRdb's listing. The V and J genes are TRBV6-4 and TRBJ2-7; the D call of TRBD2 is as the table states it, not checked on the DNA. The germline CDR1 and CDR2 sequences are MRHNA and SNTAGT. A total of 17 residues make up the CDR3, ends included. This CDR3 reads CASSEEMGGLEEQFFGS.